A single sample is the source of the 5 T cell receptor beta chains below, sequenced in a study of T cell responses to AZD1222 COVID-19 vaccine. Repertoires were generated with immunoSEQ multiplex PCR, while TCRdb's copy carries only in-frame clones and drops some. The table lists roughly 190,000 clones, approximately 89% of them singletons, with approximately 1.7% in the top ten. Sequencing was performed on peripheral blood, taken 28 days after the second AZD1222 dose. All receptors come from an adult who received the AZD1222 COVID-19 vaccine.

The CDR3 sequence is CASSYLGTSGSNEQYF. In DNA, the CDR3 is TGTGCCAGCAGTTACCTGGGGACTAGCGGGAGCAACGAGCAGTACTTC. The gene calls are TRBV6-2 or TRBV6-3 and TRBJ2-7; 14 nucleotides align to TRBD2. This CDR3 region has 16 residues. In germline, CDR1 is MNHEY, CDR2 SVGEGT. Losses at the gene ends were 2 bases for V and 5 bases for J; bases not matched to a gene: 5.

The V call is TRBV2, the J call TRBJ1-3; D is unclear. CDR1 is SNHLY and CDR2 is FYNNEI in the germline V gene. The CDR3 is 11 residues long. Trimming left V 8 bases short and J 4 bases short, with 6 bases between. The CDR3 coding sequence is TGTGCCAGCTTCATCGGAAACACCATATATTTT. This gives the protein CASFIGNTIYF.

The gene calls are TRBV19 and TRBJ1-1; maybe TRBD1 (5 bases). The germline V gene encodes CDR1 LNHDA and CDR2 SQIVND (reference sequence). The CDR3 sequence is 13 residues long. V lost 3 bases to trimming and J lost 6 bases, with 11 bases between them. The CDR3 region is CASSISQVPEAFF. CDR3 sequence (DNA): TGTGCCAGTAGTATCTCACAGGTCCCTGAAGCTTTCTTT.

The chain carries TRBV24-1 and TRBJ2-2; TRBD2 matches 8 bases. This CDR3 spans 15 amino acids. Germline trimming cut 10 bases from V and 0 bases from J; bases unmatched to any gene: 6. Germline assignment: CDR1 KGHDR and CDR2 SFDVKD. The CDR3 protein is CATSRAGANTGELFF. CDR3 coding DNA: TGTGCCACGTCCCGAGCGGGGGCGAACACCGGGGAGCTGTTTTTT.

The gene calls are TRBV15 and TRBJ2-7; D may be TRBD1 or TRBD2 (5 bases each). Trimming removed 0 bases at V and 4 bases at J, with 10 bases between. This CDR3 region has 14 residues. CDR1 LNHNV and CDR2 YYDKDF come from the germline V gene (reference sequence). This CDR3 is CATSRDGREYEQYF. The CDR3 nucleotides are TGTGCCACCAGCAGAGATGGCAGGGAGTACGAGCAGTACTTC.